This T cell receptor (beta chain) is from a study of Graves' ophthalmopathy and Graves' hyperthyroidism (dated by TCRdb to 2017 to 2018). In the study overall: Peripheral blood was collected at initial diagnosis, before any treatment. An independent validation cohort was composed of 18 hyperthyroidism patients and around 16 patients who later progressed from hyperthyroidism to ophthalmopathy. Following sampling, methimazole starting at 30 mg daily was administered to hyperthyroidism patients, and high-dose intravenous methylprednisolone was administered to ophthalmopathy patients. In more than five hyperthyroidism patients, the T-cell repertoires found in thyroid tissue were compared with those found in blood. To explore V-J signatures distinguishing ophthalmopathy from hyperthyroidism, a discovery set of roughly 98 patients (fewer than 45 ophthalmopathy, roughly 55 stable hyperthyroidism) was enrolled. In total, under 150 blood samples were TCR-sequenced: around 42 ophthalmopathy, 75 hyperthyroidism and roughly 17 hyperthyroidism-to-ophthalmopathy patients. TCR beta repertoire signatures were used to distinguish Graves' ophthalmopathy from Graves' hyperthyroidism and to predict progression to ophthalmopathy.

TCR beta CDR3 regions were amplified from RNA transcripts for repertoire sequencing. HTBI primers and the Qiagen OneStep RT-PCR kit were used in a first-round RT-PCR, which was followed by a second-round multiplex PCR, size selection and purification. The libraries underwent paired-end sequencing with 100 bp reads on an Illumina HiSeq2000. On the study's bioinformatics: SOAPnuke was used for read processing, and reads with adapters, uncalled bases, a mean Phred below 15, or no exact constant-primer or identifier match were discarded. COPE v1.2.5 was used to merge high-quality paired reads. Each unique nucleotide sequence was treated as a clonotype, and MiTCR v1.1 was used to align the clonotypes to the IMGT TRB V, D and J references. Only V-J combinations with frequency above 0.0001 were analysed, covering 99.2% of repertoires. A TCR clonal expansion and chaos score per V-J combination was defined as the ratio of F50 clonal expansion to chaos observed in the TCRdist matrix. Welch's t-statistics and random forest were used to reduce the features to about a dozen V-J combinations, which were then used as input to a naive Bayes classifier. Thyroid-blood repertoire similarity was quantified with the Morisita-Horn index. TCRdb itself trimmed the public reads at Q25 with fastp, ran MiXCR and retained productive beta chains. Rows with a matching CDR3 protein are joined into one entry that keeps the most common DNA and genes. Clone size and V and J calls follow TCRdb, not the original study. Present in this sample are 600,000 to 950,000 distinct CDR3 sequences, approximately 40% of which were seen just once. The ten largest clones represent 44% of the sample.

There are 13 amino acids in the CDR3, from cysteine to phenylalanine inclusive. Only the CDR3 part of the read is kept: 39 bases, read in frame from the first base. The germline V gene (reference sequence) sets CDR1 to SEHNR and CDR2 to FQNEAQ. Patients with ophthalmopathy had moderately to severely active disease, with a Clinical Activity Score of 3 or more, a NOSPECS grade of 4 or more, and a disease duration of less than 3 months. Patients were excluded if they had other autoimmune diseases, uncontrolled infections, pregnancy or lactation. Diagnosis was based on clinical symptoms, serum thyroxine, TRAb, thyroid ultrasound and orbital computed tomography. Using Ficoll-Paque density gradient centrifugation, PBMCs were isolated from 9.5 to 10 ml of fresh peripheral blood. Total RNA was extracted with Trizol reagent and quality-checked on an Agilent 2100 Bioanalyzer. This clonotype is a singleton in its sample. It has no known antigen specificity. Base quality data are lacking; no much larger clone is found one base away. One read amounts to weak evidence.

The paper's findings and limits, for the study overall: In validation, the model predicted ophthalmopathy progression with about 71% sensitivity and approximately 78% specificity; some 13 predicted patients were CT-confirmed with GO in a median of about 6.1 months. Sample size was not statistically predetermined, and group allocation was not concealed from the investigators. Most expanded thyroid clonotypes with a frequency above 0.001 also appeared in blood, which suggests that blood repertoires may reflect the immune response in the thyroid. The 13-signature model separated ophthalmopathy from stable hyperthyroidism with 85% to 90% sensitivity and almost 84% specificity in cross-validation, and 80%/75% in the test set.

The chain employs TRBV7-9 and TRBJ2-7, with no D gene named confidently. The J call is in doubt because the DNA end fits TRBJ2-1 better. Sequencing was carried out using peripheral blood. This sequence originates from an adult man with Graves' ophthalmopathy. The encoded CDR3 is CASSLTASNEQFF. At the DNA level, the sequence is TGTGCCAGCAGCTTAACGGCGTCGAATGAGCAGTTCTTC.